The clone carrying this TCR beta chain was counted between two and nine times. Its antigen is not known. This sample is drawn from a study of T cell repertoires in cytomegalovirus infection. TCRdb processed the reads anew with MiXCR; each CDR3 protein has one entry. The data show roughly 500,000 distinct CDR3 sequences, 30% to 40% seen once. Germline loops: CDR1 MNHEY, CDR2 SMNVEV (reference sequence). V was pared by 8 bases and J by 2 bases, with 19 bases between. CDR3 length: 16 amino acids. V gene TRBV27 combines with J gene TRBJ2-1; D might be TRBD1 (6 bases). This sequence originates from a human donor in good health (CMV status not recorded). Some clones in this sample may be carry-over from other donors' samples. The input for sequencing was cultured PBMCs, taken from culture after CMV antigen stimulation. The CDR3 DNA reads TGTGCCAGCCGAGGCCCCACAGGGTCGACCTACAATGAGCAGTTCTTC. Protein: CASRGPTGSTYNEQFF.